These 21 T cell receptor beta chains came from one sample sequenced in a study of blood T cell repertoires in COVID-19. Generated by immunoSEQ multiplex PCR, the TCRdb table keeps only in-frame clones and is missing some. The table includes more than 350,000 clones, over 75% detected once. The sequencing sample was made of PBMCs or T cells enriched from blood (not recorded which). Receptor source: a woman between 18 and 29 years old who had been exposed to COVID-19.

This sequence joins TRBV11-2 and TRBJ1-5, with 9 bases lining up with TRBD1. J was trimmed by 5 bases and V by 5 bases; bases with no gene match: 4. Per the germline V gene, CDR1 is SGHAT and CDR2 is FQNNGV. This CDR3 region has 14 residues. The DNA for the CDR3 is TGTGCCAGCAGCCCAGGACAGGGGCATCAGCCCCAGCATTTT. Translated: CASSPGQGHQPQHF.

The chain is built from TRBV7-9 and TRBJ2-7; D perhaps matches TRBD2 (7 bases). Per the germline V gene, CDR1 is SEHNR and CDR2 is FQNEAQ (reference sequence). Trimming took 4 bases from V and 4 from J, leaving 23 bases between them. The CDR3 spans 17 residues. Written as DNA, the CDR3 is TGTGCCAGCAGCTCAACCCCCAGTTGGGGAGGGGGGTACGAGCAGTACTTC. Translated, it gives CASSSTPSWGGGYEQYF.

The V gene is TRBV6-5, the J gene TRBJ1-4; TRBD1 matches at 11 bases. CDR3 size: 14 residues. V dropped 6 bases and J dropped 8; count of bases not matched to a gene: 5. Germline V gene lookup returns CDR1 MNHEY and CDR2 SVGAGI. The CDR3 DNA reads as TGTGCCAGCAGCATCGGACAGGGGGCCGAAAAACTGTTTTTT. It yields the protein CASSIGQGAEKLFF.

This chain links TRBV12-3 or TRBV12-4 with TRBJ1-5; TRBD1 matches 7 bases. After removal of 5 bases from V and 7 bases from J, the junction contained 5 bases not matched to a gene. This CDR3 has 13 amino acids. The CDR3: CASSRQGPQPQHF. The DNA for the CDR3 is TGTGCCAGCAGTCGACAGGGTCCCCAGCCCCAGCATTTT.

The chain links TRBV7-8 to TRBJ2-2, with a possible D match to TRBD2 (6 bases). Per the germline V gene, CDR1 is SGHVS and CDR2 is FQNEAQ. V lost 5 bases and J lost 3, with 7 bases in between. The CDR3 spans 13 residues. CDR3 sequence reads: CASSRGDTGELFF. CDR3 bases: TGTGCCAGCAGCCGCGGGGACACCGGGGAGCTGTTTTTT.

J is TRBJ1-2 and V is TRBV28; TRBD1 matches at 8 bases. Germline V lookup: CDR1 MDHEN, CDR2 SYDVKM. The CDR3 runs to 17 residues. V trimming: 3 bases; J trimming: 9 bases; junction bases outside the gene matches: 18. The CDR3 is CASSLDNSSGGANRYTF. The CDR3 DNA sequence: TGTGCCAGCAGTTTGGACAACTCCTCAGGGGGCGCAAATCGCTACACCTTC.

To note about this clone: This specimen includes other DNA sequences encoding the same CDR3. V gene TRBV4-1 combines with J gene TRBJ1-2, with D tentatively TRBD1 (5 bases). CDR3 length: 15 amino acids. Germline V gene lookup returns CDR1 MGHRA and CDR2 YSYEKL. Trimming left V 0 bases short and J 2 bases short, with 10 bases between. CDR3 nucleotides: TGCGCCAGCAGCCAAGATCCGGGGGTGAACTATGGCTACACCTTC. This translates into CASSQDPGVNYGYTF.

CDR3 sequence: CATSAPGQGTGELFF. The CDR3 bases are TGTGCCACCAGTGCTCCGGGACAGGGGACCGGGGAGCTGTTTTTT. The chain combines TRBV24-1 with TRBJ2-2, with TRBD1 matching over 10 bases. The germline V gene encodes CDR1 KGHDR and CDR2 SFDVKD. V shed 5 bases and J 5 bases; nucleotides not matched to a gene: 4. The CDR3 is made up of 15 amino acids.

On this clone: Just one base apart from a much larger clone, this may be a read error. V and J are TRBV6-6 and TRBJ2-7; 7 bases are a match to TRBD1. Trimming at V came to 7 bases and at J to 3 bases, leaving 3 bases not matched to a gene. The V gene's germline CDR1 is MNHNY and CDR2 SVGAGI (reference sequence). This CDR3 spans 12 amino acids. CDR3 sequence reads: CASNPGGYEQYF. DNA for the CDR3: TGTGCCAGCAACCCAGGGGGCTACGAGCAGTACTTC.

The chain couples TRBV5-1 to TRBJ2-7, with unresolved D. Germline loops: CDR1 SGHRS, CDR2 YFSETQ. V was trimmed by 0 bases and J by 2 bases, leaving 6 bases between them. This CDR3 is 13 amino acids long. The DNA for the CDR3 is TGCGCCAGCAGCTTGGCGGAGACCTACGAGCAGTACTTC. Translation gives CASSLAETYEQYF.

Here the CDR3 reads CASSPLQRPDRGAFF. As DNA, the CDR3 is TGTGCCAGCTCACCACTTCAAAGACCGGACAGGGGAGCTTTCTTT. The chain recombines TRBV18 with TRBJ1-1, with 9 bases identical to TRBD1. Trimming removed 1 base from V and 10 bases from J; junction bases left unmatched: 10. Germline-derived CDR1 and CDR2 are KGHSH and LQKENI. CDR3 length: 15 residues.

CDR3 sequence: CASSPGQGGNSNQPQHF. CDR3 coding DNA: TGTGCCAGCTCACCGGGGCAGGGTGGGAATAGCAATCAGCCCCAGCATTTT. The rearrangement joins TRBV18 to TRBJ1-5, with a weak D call TRBD1 (5 bases). CDR3 size: 17 residues. Germline V gene data show CDR1 as KGHSH and CDR2 as LQKENI. V was cut by 3 bases and J by 0 bases, with 15 bases left in between. The full variable domain, with the rest looked up from reference TRBV18 and TRBJ1-5, is NAGVMQNPRHLVRRRGQEARLRCSPMKGHSHVYWYRQLPEEGLKFMVYLQKENIIDESGMPKERFSAEFPKEGPSILRIQQVVRGDSAAYFCASSPGQGGNSNQPQHFGDGTRLSIL.

The CDR3 bases are TGTGCCAGCAGTTCACCAGACAGAAATAACTATGGCTACACCTTC. Its translation is CASSSPDRNNYGYTF. This chain connects TRBV6-6 to TRBJ1-2; the D gene is possibly TRBD1 (5 bases). The CDR3 length is 15 residues. Germline V CDR1 and CDR2: MNHNY, SVGAGI (reference sequence). V shed 4 bases and J shed 1 base, with 13 bases lying between them.

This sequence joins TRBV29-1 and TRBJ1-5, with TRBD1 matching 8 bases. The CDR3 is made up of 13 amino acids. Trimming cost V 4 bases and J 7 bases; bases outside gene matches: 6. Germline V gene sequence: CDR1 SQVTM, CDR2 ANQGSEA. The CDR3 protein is CSVGQGAGQPQHF. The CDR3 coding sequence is TGCAGCGTTGGGCAGGGGGCGGGCCAGCCCCAGCATTTT.

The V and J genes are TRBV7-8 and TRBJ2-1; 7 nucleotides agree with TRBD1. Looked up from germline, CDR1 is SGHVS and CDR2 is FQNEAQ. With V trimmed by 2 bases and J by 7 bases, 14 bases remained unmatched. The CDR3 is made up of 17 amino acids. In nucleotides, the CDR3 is TGTGCCAGCAGCTTATACCCCCCAGGGGCAGGGGGAAATGAGCAGTTCTTC. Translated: CASSLYPPGAGGNEQFF.

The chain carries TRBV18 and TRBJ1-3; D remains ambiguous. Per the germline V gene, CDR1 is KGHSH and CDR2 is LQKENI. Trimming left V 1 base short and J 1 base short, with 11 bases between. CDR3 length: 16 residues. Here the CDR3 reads CASSPLEASSGNTIYF. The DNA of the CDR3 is TGTGCCAGCTCACCACTTGAGGCCTCATCTGGAAACACCATATATTTT.

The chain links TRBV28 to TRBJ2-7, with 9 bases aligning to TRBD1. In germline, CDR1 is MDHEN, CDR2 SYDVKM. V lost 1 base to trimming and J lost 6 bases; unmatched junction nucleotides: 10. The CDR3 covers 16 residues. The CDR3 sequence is CASSLYTTGTGREQYF. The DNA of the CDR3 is TGTGCCAGCAGTTTATACACAACCGGGACAGGGCGCGAGCAGTACTTC.

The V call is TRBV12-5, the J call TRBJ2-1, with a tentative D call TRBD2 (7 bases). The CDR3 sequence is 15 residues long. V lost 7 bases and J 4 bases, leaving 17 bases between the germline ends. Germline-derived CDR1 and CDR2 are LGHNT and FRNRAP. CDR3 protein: CASAMSGGAYNEQFF. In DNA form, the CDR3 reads TGTGCTAGTGCCATGTCGGGGGGCGCATACAATGAGCAGTTCTTC.

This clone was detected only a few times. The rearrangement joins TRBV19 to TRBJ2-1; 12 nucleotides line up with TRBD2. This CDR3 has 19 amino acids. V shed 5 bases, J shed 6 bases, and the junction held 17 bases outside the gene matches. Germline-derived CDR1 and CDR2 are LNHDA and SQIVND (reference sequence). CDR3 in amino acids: CASSSTRLAGERFVNEQFF. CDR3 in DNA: TGTGCCAGTAGTTCCACAAGACTAGCGGGAGAGAGGTTTGTCAATGAGCAGTTCTTC.

The CDR3 DNA sequence: TGCGCCAGCAGCCGAGGGACTAGCGGGAGCGCGGAAAACGAGCAGTACTTC. Protein sequence: CASSRGTSGSAENEQYF. The rearrangement joins TRBV4-1 to TRBJ2-7; 14 nucleotides agree with TRBD2. The CDR3 has 17 residues. J was trimmed by 5 bases and V by 4 bases; bases with no gene match: 10. From germline, CDR1 is MGHRA and CDR2 YSYEKL.

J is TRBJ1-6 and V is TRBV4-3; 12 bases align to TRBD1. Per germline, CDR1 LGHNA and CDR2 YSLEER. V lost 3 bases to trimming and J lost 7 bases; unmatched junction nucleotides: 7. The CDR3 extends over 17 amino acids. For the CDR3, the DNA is TGCGCCAGCAGCCACCTCCAGGGACAGGGGGCGAATTCACCCCTCCACTTT. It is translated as CASSHLQGQGANSPLHF.